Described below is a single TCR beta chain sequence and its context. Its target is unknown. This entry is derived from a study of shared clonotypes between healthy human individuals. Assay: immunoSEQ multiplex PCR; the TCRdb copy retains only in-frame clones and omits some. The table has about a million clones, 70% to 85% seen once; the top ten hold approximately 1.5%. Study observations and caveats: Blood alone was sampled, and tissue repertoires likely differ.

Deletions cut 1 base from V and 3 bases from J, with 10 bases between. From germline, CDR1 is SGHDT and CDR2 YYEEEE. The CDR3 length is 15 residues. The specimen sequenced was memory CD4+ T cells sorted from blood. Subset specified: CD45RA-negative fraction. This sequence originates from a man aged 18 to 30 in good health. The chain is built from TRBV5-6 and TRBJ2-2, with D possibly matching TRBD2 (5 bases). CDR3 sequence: CASSLPGRYTGELFF. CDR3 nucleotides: TGTGCCAGCAGCTTGCCGGGAAGATACACCGGGGAGCTGTTTTTT.